These 21 T cell receptor beta chains originate from one sample sequenced in a study of human T cells and chemical hapten exposure. Sample time point: healthy volunteer bleed at 6 weeks. Whole blood, unfractionated, served as the material for total RNA extraction. Using its own MiXCR run on the RACE reads, TCRdb lists one record per CDR3 protein. This table holds roughly 80,000 distinct CDR3 sequences, about 8.6% found once. Input material: whole blood. The receptors here all came from a female donor in good health. Some clones in this sample may be carry-over from other donors' samples.

This clonotype appeared many times. This sequence joins TRBV7-9 and TRBJ1-1; D unresolved. Germline CDR1 and CDR2: SEHNR and FQNEAQ (reference sequence). V lost 3 bases to trimming and J lost 5 bases, with 13 bases between them. The CDR3 spans 14 residues. CDR3 DNA sequence: TGTGCCAGCAGCTTCCTAGGGCCGGAGACTGAAGCTTTCTTT. The encoded protein is CASSFLGPETEAFF. Supplemented by reference TRBV7-9 and TRBJ1-1, the full variable domain reads DTGVSQNPRHKITKRGQNVTFRCDPISEHNRLYWYRQTLGQGPEFLTYFQNEAQLEKSRLLSDRFSAERPKGSFSTLEIQRTEQGDSAMYLCASSFLGPETEAFFGQGTRLTVV.

This rearrangement joins TRBV5-6 to TRBJ2-6, with D perhaps TRBD1 (6 bases). This CDR3 region has 20 residues. Germline V gene sequence: CDR1 SGHDT, CDR2 YYEEEE. The V and J ends lost 3 bases and 0 bases respectively, with 22 bases between them. The CDR3 DNA reads as TGTGCCAGCAGCTCGCCGGACAGCCTCAATCTTCGCTCTGGGGCCAACGTCCTGACTTTC. Translation: CASSSPDSLNLRSGANVLTF.

This clonotype was observed a few times. This rearrangement joins TRBV18 to TRBJ2-3; unclear D gene. Deletions cut 0 bases from V and 0 bases from J, with 16 bases between. The germline CDR1 and CDR2 sequences are KGHSH and LQKENI. The CDR3 is 18 residues long. This CDR3 is CASSPPYDRKSSTDTQYF. The CDR3 bases are TGTGCCAGCTCACCACCCTATGACCGTAAATCTAGCACAGATACGCAGTATTTT.

Regarding this clonotype: A clone one base away is much larger, so this may be a read error. V gene TRBV6-2 or TRBV6-3 combines with J gene TRBJ2-3; no definite D call. Trimming took 5 bases from V and 6 from J, leaving 6 bases between them. The CDR3 is 11 residues long. Looked up from germline, CDR1 is MNHEY and CDR2 is SVGEGT. The chain's CDR3 is CASSHFDTQYF. DNA of the CDR3: TGTGCCAGCAGTCATTTTGATACGCAGTATTTT.

The chain uses TRBV28 and TRBJ2-7, with D possibly TRBD2 on 5 matching bases. Trimming stripped 6 bases from V and 6 bases from J, with 18 bases between. The CDR3 has 14 amino acids. Looked up from germline, CDR1 is MDHEN and CDR2 is SYDVKM. The CDR3 loop reads CASRTEGLDSEQYF. The CDR3 DNA reads as TGTGCCAGCAGAACTGAGGGTCTGGACTCCGAGCAGTACTTC.

At least ten counts were recorded for this clonotype. The V and J genes are TRBV20-1 and TRBJ2-5; 8 nucleotides align to TRBD2. There are 14 residues in the CDR3. Germline CDR1 reads DFQATT; CDR2 reads SNEGSKA (reference sequence). Losses at the gene ends were 3 bases for V and 4 bases for J; bases not matched to a gene: 7. CDR3: CSASQSGGPETQYF. CDR3 DNA sequence: TGCAGTGCTAGTCAGAGCGGGGGTCCAGAGACCCAGTACTTC.

This clonotype was detected once. This chain joins TRBV14 and TRBJ2-3; D is perhaps TRBD1 (5 bases). The ends were cut back, 5 bases at V and 5 bases at J, with 20 bases in the middle. The CDR3 extends over 16 amino acids. Germline V gene data show CDR1 as SGHDN and CDR2 as FVKESK. The CDR3, as DNA: TGTGCCAGCAGCTTAAAGGGGCGCCTATTTGAAGATACGCAGTATTTT. It is translated as CASSLKGRLFEDTQYF.

This clonotype showed up many times. The CDR3: CAISESRGTDTQYF. In DNA form, the CDR3 reads TGTGCCATCAGTGAGTCACGGGGTACAGATACGCAGTATTTT. The chain carries TRBV10-3 and TRBJ2-3, with a weak D call TRBD2 (5 bases). V was trimmed by 0 bases and J by 3 bases, leaving 7 bases between them. The CDR3 consists of 14 residues. Germline CDR1 is ENHRY and CDR2 is SYGVKD.

The chain carries TRBV12-3 or TRBV12-4 and TRBJ1-3, with D unclear. Trimming cost V 2 bases and J 2 bases, with 4 bases left between them. CDR3 length: 13 residues. The CDR3 sequence is CASSLKAGNTIYF. CDR3 bases: TGTGCCAGCAGTTTAAAGGCTGGAAACACCATATATTTT.

In regard to this clonotype: With a much larger clone just one base away, this may be a read error. The chain joins TRBV4-3 to TRBJ2-1, with 7 bases fitting TRBD2. Germline CDR1 and CDR2: LGHNA and YSLEER. The length of the CDR3 is 17 residues. DNA of the CDR3: TGCGCCAGCGGCCAAGATGAACCCAGCGGGGAAAACAATGAGCAGTTCTTC. Translated, it gives CASGQDEPSGENNEQFF.

V usage is TRBV24-1 and J usage is TRBJ2-3; D uncertain. Trimming shortened V by 6 bases and J by 6 bases, and 6 bases separated the two germline ends. Looked up from germline, CDR1 is KGHDR and CDR2 is SFDVKD. This CDR3 has 11 residues. This CDR3 reads CATSFLDTQYF. CDR3 DNA sequence: TGTGCCACCAGTTTCTTGGATACGCAGTATTTT.

In this sample, this clonotype turned up a few times. The V and J genes are TRBV29-1 and TRBJ1-1, with 8 nucleotides matching TRBD1. V lost 0 bases and J lost 6; bases outside the gene matches: 6. The length of the CDR3 is 14 residues. In germline, CDR1 is SQVTM, CDR2 ANQGSEA. CDR3 sequence reads: CSVEDPARGPEAFF. CDR3 in DNA: TGCAGCGTTGAAGATCCGGCCAGGGGGCCTGAAGCTTTCTTT.

The chain is built from TRBV11-2 and TRBJ2-7; possible D gene TRBD1, 5 bases. The CDR3 totals 14 residues. Germline V gene sequence: CDR1 SGHAT, CDR2 FQNNGV. Trimming took off 6 bases at V and 0 bases at J, with 12 bases between the two ends. This CDR3 reads CASRNRQYSYEQYF. CDR3 bases: TGTGCCAGCAGAAACCGACAGTACTCCTACGAGCAGTACTTC.

A few counts support this clonotype. The rearrangement joins TRBV9 to TRBJ1-3; D unresolved. CDR3 length: 14 amino acids. Trimming removed 0 bases from V and 1 base from J, with 5 bases in between. Germline V CDR1 and CDR2: SGDLS, YYNGEE. This chain's CDR3 is CASSVDVSGNTIYF. CDR3 coding DNA: TGTGCCAGCAGCGTAGATGTTTCTGGAAACACCATATATTTT.

The chain is built from TRBV7-9 and TRBJ1-1, with D tentatively TRBD1 (5 bases). The germline V gene encodes CDR1 SEHNR and CDR2 FQNEAQ (reference sequence). Trimming took off 9 bases at V and 5 bases at J, with 16 bases between the two ends. The CDR3 totals 13 residues. The CDR3 spells CASRRGDRTEAFF. DNA for the CDR3: TGTGCCAGTCGTCGGGGGGATAGGACTGAAGCTTTCTTT.

This chain joins TRBV4-1 and TRBJ2-3, with D perhaps being TRBD1 or TRBD2 (5 bases each). This CDR3 is built from 16 residues. Germline CDR1 and CDR2: MGHRA and YSYEKL. Trimming removed 0 bases from V and 2 bases from J, with 12 bases in between. CDR3 DNA sequence: TGCGCCAGCAGCCAAGAGGGACGGATAGCCACAGATACGCAGTATTTT. Translating gives CASSQEGRIATDTQYF.

This clonotype appeared many times. The chain has TRBV5-1 and TRBJ2-7, with 8 bases identical to TRBD2. Germline lookup yields CDR1 SGHRS and CDR2 YFSETQ. Trimming cost V 4 bases and J 1 base; bases outside gene matches: 10. This CDR3 has 16 amino acids. CDR3 loop: CASSRGGGGPSYEQYF. CDR3 DNA sequence: TGCGCCAGCAGCCGGGGTGGCGGGGGGCCATCCTACGAGCAGTACTTC. The variable domain in full, with the rest retrieved from reference TRBV5-1 and TRBJ2-7, is KAGVTQTPRYLIKTRGQQVTLSCSPISGHRSVSWYQQTPGQGLQFLFEYFSETQRNKGNFPGRFSGRQFSNSRSEMNVSTLELGDSALYLCASSRGGGGPSYEQYFGPGTRLTVT.

This clonotype was observed at least ten times. CDR3 bases: TGTGCCAGCAGCCCACTAACGGGTCCCGGTGAAAAACTGTTTTTT. Translating gives CASSPLTGPGEKLFF. This sequence joins TRBV7-7 and TRBJ1-4, with D unresolved. Germline-derived CDR1 and CDR2 are SSHAT and FNYEAQ (reference sequence). This CDR3 has 15 amino acids. V shed 5 bases and J shed 7 bases, with 17 bases lying between them.

The chain carries TRBV6-5 and TRBJ2-1; D might be TRBD1 (6 bases). V was trimmed by 8 bases and J by 5 bases, leaving 19 bases between them. Germline CDR1 and CDR2: MNHEY and SVGAGI. This CDR3 is built from 15 residues. CDR3 DNA: TGTGCCAGCTCAACCGGAAGGGGGATTAACAATGAGCAGTTCTTC. As protein: CASSTGRGINNEQFF.

The V call is TRBV19, the J call TRBJ2-7, with TRBD1 matching over 11 bases. V was clipped by 10 bases and J by 3 bases; unmatched bases: 8. The CDR3 loop spans 14 amino acids. CDR1 LNHDA and CDR2 SQIVND come from the germline V gene (reference sequence). The CDR3 DNA sequence: TGTGCCACCCGTGGACAGGGGGCAATCTACGAGCAGTACTTC. Its translation: CATRGQGAIYEQYF.

This clonotype showed up just a few times. V is TRBV29-1 and J is TRBJ2-7, with D perhaps matching TRBD1 (6 bases). This CDR3 has 14 amino acids. V was clipped by 6 bases and J by 7 bases, with 22 bases between them. Per germline, CDR1 SQVTM and CDR2 ANQGSEA. Here the CDR3 DNA reads TGCAGCGTCGACCGGGACACTACTTCTTCGGAGCAGTACTTC. The encoded protein is CSVDRDTTSSEQYF.